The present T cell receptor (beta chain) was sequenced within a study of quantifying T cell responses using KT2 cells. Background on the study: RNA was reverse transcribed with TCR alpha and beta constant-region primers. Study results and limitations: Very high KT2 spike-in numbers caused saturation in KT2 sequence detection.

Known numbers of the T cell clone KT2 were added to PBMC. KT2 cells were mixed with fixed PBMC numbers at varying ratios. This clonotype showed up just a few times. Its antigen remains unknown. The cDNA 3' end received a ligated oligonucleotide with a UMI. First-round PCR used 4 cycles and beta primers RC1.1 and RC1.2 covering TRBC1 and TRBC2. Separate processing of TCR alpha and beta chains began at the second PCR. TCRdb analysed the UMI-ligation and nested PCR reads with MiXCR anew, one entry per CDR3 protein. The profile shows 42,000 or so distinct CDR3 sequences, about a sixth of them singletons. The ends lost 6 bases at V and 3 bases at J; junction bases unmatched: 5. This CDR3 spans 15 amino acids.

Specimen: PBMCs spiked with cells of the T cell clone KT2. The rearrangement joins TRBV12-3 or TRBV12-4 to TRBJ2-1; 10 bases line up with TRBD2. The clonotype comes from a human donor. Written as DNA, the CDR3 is TGTGCCAGCAGCCCAGTAGCGGGAGGCTACAATGAGCAGTTCTTC. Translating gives CASSPVAGGYNEQFF.